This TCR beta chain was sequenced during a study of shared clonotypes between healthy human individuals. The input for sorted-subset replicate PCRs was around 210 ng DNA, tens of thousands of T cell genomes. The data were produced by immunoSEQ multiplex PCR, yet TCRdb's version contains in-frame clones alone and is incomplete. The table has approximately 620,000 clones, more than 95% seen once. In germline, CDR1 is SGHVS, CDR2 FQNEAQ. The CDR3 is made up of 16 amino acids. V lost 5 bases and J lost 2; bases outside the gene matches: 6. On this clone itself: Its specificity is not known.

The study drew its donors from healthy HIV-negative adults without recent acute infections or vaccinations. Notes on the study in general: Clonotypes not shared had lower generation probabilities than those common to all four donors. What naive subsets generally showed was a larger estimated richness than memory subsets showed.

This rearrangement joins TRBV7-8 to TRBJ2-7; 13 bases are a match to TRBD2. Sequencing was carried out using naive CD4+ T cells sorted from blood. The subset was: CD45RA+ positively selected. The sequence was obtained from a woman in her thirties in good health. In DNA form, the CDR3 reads TGTGCCAGCAGCAAGACTAGCGGGAGGTCGACCTACGAGCAGTACTTC. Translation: CASSKTSGRSTYEQYF. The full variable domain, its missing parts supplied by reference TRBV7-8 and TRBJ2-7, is GAGVSQSPRYKVAKRGQDVALRCDPISGHVSLFWYQQALGQGPEFLTYFQNEAQLDKSGLPSDRFFAERPEGSVSTLKIQRTQQEDSAVYLCASSKTSGRSTYEQYFGPGTRLTVT.